Below are 20 T cell receptor beta chains sequenced from a single sample in a study of blood T cell repertoires in COVID-19. Clones were sequenced by immunoSEQ multiplex PCR, and TCRdb holds only the in-frame ones, with some missing. Of 90,000 to 150,000 clones in the sample, around three quarters were seen once. Sequencing was performed on peripheral blood. The origin of the receptors is a woman older than 75 with acute or convalescent COVID-19.

CDR3 loop: CASSRDRNYGYTF. Here the CDR3 DNA reads TGTGCCAGCAGTCGGGACAGAAACTATGGCTACACCTTC. The chain recombines TRBV6-5 with TRBJ1-2; TRBD1 aligns across 7 bases. The trim removed 5 bases at V and 2 bases at J, leaving 2 bases unmatched. Germline lookup yields CDR1 MNHEY and CDR2 SVGAGI. There are 13 residues in the CDR3.

The gene calls are TRBV27 and TRBJ1-5; weak D call: TRBD1 (5 bases). The CDR3 contains 15 residues. V was pared by 4 bases and J by 3 bases, with 13 bases between. Per germline, CDR1 MNHEY and CDR2 SMNVEV (reference sequence). Written as DNA, the CDR3 is TGTGCCAGCAGTTCCGCCGTAGGGGACAATCAGCCCCAGCATTTT. Its protein product is CASSSAVGDNQPQHF.

The V and J genes are TRBV16 and TRBJ1-2; 10 bases align to TRBD1. Trimming at V came to 1 base and at J to 3 bases, leaving 17 bases not matched to a gene. Germline V gene lookup returns CDR1 KGHSY and CDR2 FQNENV. The CDR3 runs 20 residues. The chain's CDR3 is CASSQFEGTGESSLDYGYTF. DNA for the CDR3: TGTGCCAGCAGCCAATTTGAGGGGACAGGGGAGTCCAGTTTGGACTATGGCTACACCTTC.

The chain couples TRBV6-5 to TRBJ2-7; 7 positions match TRBD2. Trimming at V came to 2 bases and at J to 3 bases, leaving 10 bases not matched to a gene. The germline V gene encodes CDR1 MNHEY and CDR2 SVGAGI. This CDR3 has 16 residues. CDR3 nucleotide sequence: TGTGCCAGCAGTTACACAATCGGACTAGGCGTCTACGAGCAGTACTTC. Residues: CASSYTIGLGVYEQYF.

V is TRBV30 and J is TRBJ1-1; 9 bases line up with TRBD1. J gave up 5 bases and V 7 bases, and 11 bases lay outside the gene matches. CDR1 is GTSNPN and CDR2 is SVGIG in the germline V gene (reference sequence). This CDR3 comprises 14 residues. CDR3 residues: CAYRPTGGKTEAFF. For the CDR3, the DNA is TGTGCCTACCGCCCGACAGGGGGTAAAACTGAAGCTTTCTTT.

This chain links TRBV28 with TRBJ1-6, with D perhaps TRBD1 (5 bases). Between the trimmed V and J ends, which lost 8 bases and 13 bases, there was a span of 21 bases. Germline CDR1 is MDHEN and CDR2 is SYDVKM. The CDR3 sequence is 14 residues long. The CDR3: CASRLGGEKGPLHF. CDR3 nucleotide sequence: TGTGCCAGCCGCTTGGGAGGGGAGAAGGGGCCCCTCCACTTT.

This clone was seen once. This chain connects TRBV6-5 to TRBJ1-6, with D possibly being TRBD1 (5 bases). This CDR3 is 15 amino acids long. V lost 7 bases and J 2 bases, leaving 12 bases between the germline ends. Germline CDR1 is MNHEY and CDR2 is SVGAGI. CDR3 sequence (DNA): TGTGCCAGCAAAGGGGAAGGAGCCTATAATTCACCCCTCCACTTT. This gives the protein CASKGEGAYNSPLHF.

The chain uses TRBV27 and TRBJ2-7; TRBD1 matches at 7 bases. CDR3 length: 14 amino acids. Losses at the gene ends were 7 bases for V and 2 bases for J; bases not matched to a gene: 8. Per germline, CDR1 MNHEY and CDR2 SMNVEV (reference sequence). DNA for the CDR3: TGTGCCAGCACCTTGACAGGGACAACCTACGAGCAGTACTTC. This translates into CASTLTGTTYEQYF.

The chain recombines TRBV6-4 with TRBJ2-1, with 7 bases aligning to TRBD2. The junction had 10 bases not matched to a gene; V was cut back by 4 bases and J by 7 bases. This CDR3 is built from 15 residues. In germline, CDR1 is MRHNA, CDR2 SNTAGT. The CDR3 sequence is CASSVAGVNGNEQFF. CDR3 in DNA: TGTGCCAGCAGTGTGGCGGGAGTTAACGGAAATGAGCAGTTCTTC.

The CDR3 region is CASSFTGNQPQHF. CDR3 nucleotide sequence: TGTGCCAGTAGTTTCACAGGCAATCAGCCCCAGCATTTT. J is TRBJ1-5 and V is TRBV19; D uncertain. Trimming shortened V by 5 bases and J by 2 bases, and 7 bases separated the two germline ends. Germline V gene data show CDR1 as LNHDA and CDR2 as SQIVND (reference sequence). This CDR3 is 13 amino acids long.

The CDR3 DNA reads TGTGCCAGCAGTTTCTATGGGGGAGGCGGGGAGCTGTTTTTT. Translated: CASSFYGGGGELFF. This chain connects TRBV27 to TRBJ2-2; a possible D gene is TRBD2 (6 bases). Germline V lookup: CDR1 MNHEY, CDR2 SMNVEV (reference sequence). The CDR3 has 14 residues. Trimming took 3 bases from V and 7 from J, leaving 12 bases between them.

V and J are TRBV6-5 and TRBJ2-1; TRBD1 agrees at 10 bases. The CDR3 consists of 15 residues. In germline, CDR1 is MNHEY, CDR2 SVGAGI. Trimming removed 6 bases from V and 1 base from J; junction bases left unmatched: 3. In DNA, the CDR3 is TGTGCCAGCAGCCCGGACAGGGGGTCCTACAATGAGCAGTTCTTC. This sequence encodes CASSPDRGSYNEQFF.

The chain is built from TRBV29-1 and TRBJ2-7; the match to TRBD2 covers 12 bases. V dropped 4 bases and J dropped 7; count of bases not matched to a gene: 11. Germline values: CDR1 SQVTM, CDR2 ANQGSEA. This CDR3 has 15 amino acids. The CDR3 DNA is TGCAGCGTTGCGGGACTAGCGGGTACCCAGCGTGAGCAGTACTTC. This translates into CSVAGLAGTQREQYF.

This chain connects TRBV7-2 to TRBJ2-7; D is perhaps TRBD2 (6 bases). CDR1 and CDR2 (germline): SGHTA, FQGNSA. V was pared by 5 bases and J by 0 bases, with 20 bases between. This CDR3 has 17 residues. The CDR3 spells CASSQRVGGPSSYEQYF. DNA of the CDR3: TGTGCCAGCAGCCAGAGGGTGGGGGGTCCCTCCTCCTACGAGCAGTACTTC.

The rearrangement joins TRBV7-3 to TRBJ2-3; 8 bases are shared with TRBD2. The J segment lost 0 bases and the V segment lost 4 bases, leaving 6 bases of the junction unmatched. The CDR3 consists of 16 residues. Germline V lookup: CDR1 SGHTA, CDR2 FQGTGA. The CDR3 reads CASSSGASGSTDTQYF. For the CDR3, the DNA is TGTGCCAGCAGCTCGGGTGCTAGCGGGAGCACAGATACGCAGTATTTT.

The chain employs TRBV3-1 (or the pseudogene TRBV3-2) and TRBJ2-2; D is unclear. CDR3 length: 14 residues. Germline V CDR1 and CDR2: LGHDT, YNNKEL (reference sequence). With 1 base removed from V and 6 bases from J, the gap between germline ends came to 9 bases. The CDR3 DNA reads TGTGCCAGCAGCCAAGGCGGTATCGCCGGGGAGCTGTTTTTT. The encoded protein is CASSQGGIAGELFF.

This chain connects TRBV28 to TRBJ1-6; TRBD1 might be the D (6 bases). Germline loops: CDR1 MDHEN, CDR2 SYDVKM. There are 15 residues in the CDR3. The germline V and J ends were trimmed by 7 bases and 4 bases, with 14 bases remaining between them. The CDR3 reads CASKRGGEYNSPLHF. The DNA for the CDR3 is TGTGCCAGCAAAAGAGGGGGTGAATATAATTCACCCCTCCACTTT.

Details on this clone: The sample holds other DNA sequences that translate to the same CDR3. The CDR3 protein is CASSLDTVNTEAFF. DNA of the CDR3: TGTGCCAGCAGCTTGGACACCGTAAACACTGAAGCTTTCTTT. This rearrangement joins TRBV11-3 to TRBJ1-1, with D perhaps matching TRBD1 (5 bases). Germline lookup yields CDR1 SGHNT and CDR2 YENEEA. The CDR3 is made up of 14 amino acids. The V gene lost 3 bases and the J gene lost 2 bases, with 10 bases spanning the gap.

The rearrangement links TRBV7-2 to TRBJ2-7, with a tentative D call TRBD2 (6 bases). Germline V gives CDR1 SGHTA, CDR2 FQGNSA. CDR3 size: 15 residues. Trimming left V 0 bases short and J 2 bases short, with 11 bases between. The DNA of the CDR3 is TGTGCCAGCAGCTTAGCTGCGGGGACCCCCTACGAGCAGTACTTC. Translation: CASSLAAGTPYEQYF. Looking up the rest from reference TRBV7-2 and TRBJ2-7 gives the full variable domain: GAGVSQSPSNKVTEKGKDVELRCDPISGHTALYWYRQSLGQGLEFLIYFQGNSAPDKSGLPSDRFSAERTGGSVSTLTIQRTQQEDSAVYLCASSLAAGTPYEQYFGPGTRLTVT.

J is TRBJ2-1 and V is TRBV6-2 or TRBV6-3, with a tentative D call TRBD2 (6 bases). The CDR3 length is 15 residues. V dropped 0 bases and J dropped 3 bases, with 9 bases sitting between them. CDR1 is MNHEY, CDR2 SVGEGT, per germline. CDR3 sequence (DNA): TGTGCCAGCAGTTACTCACGGACTAACTACAATGAGCAGTTCTTC. As protein: CASSYSRTNYNEQFF.